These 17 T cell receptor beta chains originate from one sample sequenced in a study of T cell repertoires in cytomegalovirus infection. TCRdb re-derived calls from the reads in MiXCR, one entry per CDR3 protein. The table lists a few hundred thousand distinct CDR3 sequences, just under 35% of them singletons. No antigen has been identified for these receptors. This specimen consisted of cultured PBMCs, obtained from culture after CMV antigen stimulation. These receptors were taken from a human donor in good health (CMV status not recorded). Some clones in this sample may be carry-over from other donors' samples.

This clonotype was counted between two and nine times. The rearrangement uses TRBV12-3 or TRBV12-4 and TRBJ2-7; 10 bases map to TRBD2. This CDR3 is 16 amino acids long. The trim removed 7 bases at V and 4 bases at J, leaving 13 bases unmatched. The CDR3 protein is CASTYSSGSISYEQYV. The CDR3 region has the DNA TGTGCCAGCACCTATTCTAGCGGGAGTATTTCTTACGAGCAGTACGTC.

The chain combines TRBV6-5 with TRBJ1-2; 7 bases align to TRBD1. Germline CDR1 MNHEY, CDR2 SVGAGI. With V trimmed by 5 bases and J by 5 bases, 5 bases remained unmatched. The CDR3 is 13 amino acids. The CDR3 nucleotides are TGTGCCAGCAGTCGAGACAGGGTGTATGGCTACACCTTC. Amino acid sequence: CASSRDRVYGYTF.

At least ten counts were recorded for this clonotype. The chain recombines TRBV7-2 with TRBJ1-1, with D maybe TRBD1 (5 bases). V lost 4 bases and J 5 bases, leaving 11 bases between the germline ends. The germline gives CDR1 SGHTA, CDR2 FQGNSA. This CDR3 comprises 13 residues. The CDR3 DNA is TGTGCCAGCAGCTCCCAGGGATGGACTGAAGCTTTCTTT. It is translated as CASSSQGWTEAFF.

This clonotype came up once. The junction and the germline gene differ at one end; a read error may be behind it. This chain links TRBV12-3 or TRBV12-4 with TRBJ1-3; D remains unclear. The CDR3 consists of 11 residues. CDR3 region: CASSFRTVDAF. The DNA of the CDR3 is TGTGCCAGCAGTTTTCGAACGGTGGACGCCTTT.

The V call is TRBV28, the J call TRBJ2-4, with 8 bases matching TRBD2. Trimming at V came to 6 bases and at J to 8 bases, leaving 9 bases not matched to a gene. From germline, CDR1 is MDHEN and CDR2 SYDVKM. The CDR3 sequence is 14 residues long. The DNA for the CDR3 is TGTGCCAGCAGATCGGGGTCGGGAGGGGACATTCAGTACTTC. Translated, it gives CASRSGSGGDIQYF.

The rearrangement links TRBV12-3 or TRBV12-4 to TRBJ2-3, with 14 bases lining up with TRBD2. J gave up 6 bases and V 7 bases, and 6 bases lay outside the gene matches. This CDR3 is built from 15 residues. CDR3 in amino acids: CASTLTSGRDDTQYF. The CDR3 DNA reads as TGTGCCAGCACCTTGACTAGCGGGAGGGACGATACGCAGTATTTT.

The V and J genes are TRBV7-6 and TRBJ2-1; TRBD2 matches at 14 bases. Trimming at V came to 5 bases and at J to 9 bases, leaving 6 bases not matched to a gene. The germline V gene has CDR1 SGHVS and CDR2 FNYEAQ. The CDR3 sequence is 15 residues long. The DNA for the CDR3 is TGTGCCAGCAGCCGGACTAGCGGGAGGTTGGTTGAGCAGTTCTTC. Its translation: CASSRTSGRLVEQFF. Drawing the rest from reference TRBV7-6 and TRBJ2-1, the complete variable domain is GAGVSQSPRYKVTKRGQDVALRCDPISGHVSLYWYRQALGQGPEFLTYFNYEAQQDKSGLPNDRFSAERPEGSISTLTIQRTEQRDSAMYRCASSRTSGRLVEQFFGPGTRLTVL.

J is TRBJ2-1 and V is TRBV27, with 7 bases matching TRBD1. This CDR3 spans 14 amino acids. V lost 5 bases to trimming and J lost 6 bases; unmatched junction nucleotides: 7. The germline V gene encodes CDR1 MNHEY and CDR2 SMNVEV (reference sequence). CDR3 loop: CASSPLDRINEQFF. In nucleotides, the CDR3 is TGTGCCAGCAGTCCCCTGGACAGGATCAATGAGCAGTTCTTC.

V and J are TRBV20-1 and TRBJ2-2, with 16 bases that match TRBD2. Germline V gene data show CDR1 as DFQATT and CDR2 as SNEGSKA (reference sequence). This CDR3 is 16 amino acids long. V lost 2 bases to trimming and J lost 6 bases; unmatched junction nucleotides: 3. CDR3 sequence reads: CSARSGTSGRAGELFF. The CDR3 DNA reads TGCAGTGCTAGATCCGGGACTAGCGGGAGGGCCGGGGAGCTGTTTTTT.

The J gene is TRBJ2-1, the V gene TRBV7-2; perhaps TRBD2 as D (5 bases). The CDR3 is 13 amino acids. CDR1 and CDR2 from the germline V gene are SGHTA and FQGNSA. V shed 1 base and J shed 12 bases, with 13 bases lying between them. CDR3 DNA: TGTGCCAGCAGCTTAGGGGAGCGCGTCGGGCAGTTCTTC. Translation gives CASSLGERVGQFF.

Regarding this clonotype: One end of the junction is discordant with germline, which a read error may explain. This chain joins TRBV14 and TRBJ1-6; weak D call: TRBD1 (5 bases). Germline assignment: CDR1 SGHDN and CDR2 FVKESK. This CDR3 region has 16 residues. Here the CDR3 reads CASSQEFMGTNSPLHF. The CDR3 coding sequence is TGTGCCAGTAGCCAAGAGTTTATGGGGACGAATTCACCCCTCCACTTT.

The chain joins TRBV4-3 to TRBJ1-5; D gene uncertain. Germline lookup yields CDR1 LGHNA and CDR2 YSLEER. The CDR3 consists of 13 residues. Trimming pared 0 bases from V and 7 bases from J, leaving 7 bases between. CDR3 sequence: CASSQDQSQPQHF. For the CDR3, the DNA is TGCGCCAGCAGCCAAGATCAGAGCCAGCCCCAGCATTTT.

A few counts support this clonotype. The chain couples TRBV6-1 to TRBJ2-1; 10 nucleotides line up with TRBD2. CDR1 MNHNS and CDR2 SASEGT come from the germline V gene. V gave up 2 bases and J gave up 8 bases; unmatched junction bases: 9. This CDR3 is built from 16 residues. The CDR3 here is CASSEFGLAGGDEQFF. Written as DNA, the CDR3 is TGTGCCAGCAGTGAATTTGGGTTAGCGGGAGGTGATGAGCAGTTCTTC.

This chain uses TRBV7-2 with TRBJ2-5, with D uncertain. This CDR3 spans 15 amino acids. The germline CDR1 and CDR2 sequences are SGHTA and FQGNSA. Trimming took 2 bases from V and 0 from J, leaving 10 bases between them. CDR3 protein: CASSLYLGNQETQYF. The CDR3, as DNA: TGTGCCAGCAGCTTATATCTTGGGAACCAAGAGACCCAGTACTTC.

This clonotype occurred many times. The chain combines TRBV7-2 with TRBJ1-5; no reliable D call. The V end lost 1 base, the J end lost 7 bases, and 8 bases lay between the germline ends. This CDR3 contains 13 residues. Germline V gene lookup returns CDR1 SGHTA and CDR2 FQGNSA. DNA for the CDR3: TGTGCCAGCAGCTTAGATAGGGAGCAGCCCCAGCATTTT. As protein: CASSLDREQPQHF.

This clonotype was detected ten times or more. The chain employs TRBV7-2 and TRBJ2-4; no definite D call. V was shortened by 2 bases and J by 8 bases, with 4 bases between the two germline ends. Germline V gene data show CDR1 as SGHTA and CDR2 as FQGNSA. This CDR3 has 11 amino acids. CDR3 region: CASSLRDIQYF. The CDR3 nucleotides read TGTGCCAGCAGCTTAAGGGACATTCAGTACTTC.

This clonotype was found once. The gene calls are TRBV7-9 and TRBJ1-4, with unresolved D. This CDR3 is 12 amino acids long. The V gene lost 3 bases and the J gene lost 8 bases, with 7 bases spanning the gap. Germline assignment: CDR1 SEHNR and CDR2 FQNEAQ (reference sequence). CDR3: CASSFYPEKLFF. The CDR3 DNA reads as TGTGCCAGCAGCTTCTATCCGGAAAAACTGTTTTTT.